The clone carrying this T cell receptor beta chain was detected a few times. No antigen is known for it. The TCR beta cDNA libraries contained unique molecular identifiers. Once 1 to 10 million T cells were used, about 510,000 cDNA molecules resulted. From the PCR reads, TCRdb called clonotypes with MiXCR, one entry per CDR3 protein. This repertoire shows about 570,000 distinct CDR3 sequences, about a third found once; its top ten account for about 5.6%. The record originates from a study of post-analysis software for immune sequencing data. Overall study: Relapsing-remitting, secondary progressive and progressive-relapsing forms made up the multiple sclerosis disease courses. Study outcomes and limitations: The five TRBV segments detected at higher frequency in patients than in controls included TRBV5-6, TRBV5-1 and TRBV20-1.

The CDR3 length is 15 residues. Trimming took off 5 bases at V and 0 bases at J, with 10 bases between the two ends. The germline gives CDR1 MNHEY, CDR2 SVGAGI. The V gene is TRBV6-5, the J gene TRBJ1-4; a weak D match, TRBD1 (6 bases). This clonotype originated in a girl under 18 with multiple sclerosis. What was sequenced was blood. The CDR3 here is CASSPRTATNEKLFF. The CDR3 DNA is TGTGCCAGCAGTCCTCGGACAGCAACTAATGAAAAACTGTTTTTT.